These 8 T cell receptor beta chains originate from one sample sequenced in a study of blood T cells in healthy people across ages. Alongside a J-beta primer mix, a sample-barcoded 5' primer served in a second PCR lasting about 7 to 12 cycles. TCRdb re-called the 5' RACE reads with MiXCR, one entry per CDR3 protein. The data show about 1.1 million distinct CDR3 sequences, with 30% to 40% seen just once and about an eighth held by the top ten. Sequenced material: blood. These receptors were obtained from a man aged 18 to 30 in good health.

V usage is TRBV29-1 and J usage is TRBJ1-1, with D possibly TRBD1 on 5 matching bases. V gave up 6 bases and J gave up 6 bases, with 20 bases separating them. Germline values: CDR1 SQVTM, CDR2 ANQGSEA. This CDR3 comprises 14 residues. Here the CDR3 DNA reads TGCAGCGTCCGGCCGGGGGGAGGCAACTCTGAAGCTTTCTTT. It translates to CSVRPGGGNSEAFF. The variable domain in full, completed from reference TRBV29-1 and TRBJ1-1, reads SAVISQKPSRDICQRGTSLTIQCQVDSQVTMMFWYRQQPGQSLTLIATANQGSEATYESGFVIDKFPISRPNLTFSTLTVSNMSPEDSSIYLCSVRPGGGNSEAFFGQGTRLTVV.

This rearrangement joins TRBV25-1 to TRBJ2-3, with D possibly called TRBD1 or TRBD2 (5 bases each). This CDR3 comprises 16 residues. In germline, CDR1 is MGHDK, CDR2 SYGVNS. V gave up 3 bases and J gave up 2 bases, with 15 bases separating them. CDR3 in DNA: TGTGCCAGCAGTGAGGGGGAGAGAGGGGCCACAGATACGCAGTATTTT. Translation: CASSEGERGATDTQYF. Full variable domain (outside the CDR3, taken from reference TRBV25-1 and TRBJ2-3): EADIYQTPRYLVIGTGKKITLECSQTMGHDKMYWYQQDPGMELHLIHYSYGVNSTEKGDLSSESTVSRIRTEHFPLTLESARPSHTSQYLCASSEGERGATDTQYFGPGTRLTVL.

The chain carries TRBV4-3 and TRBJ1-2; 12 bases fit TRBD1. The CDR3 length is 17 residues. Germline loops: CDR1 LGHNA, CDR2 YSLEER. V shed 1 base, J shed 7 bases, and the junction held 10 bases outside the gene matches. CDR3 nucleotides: TGCGCCAGCAGCCAAGGGAGCCGGGACAGGGGGCTGTTTGGCTACACCTTC. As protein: CASSQGSRDRGLFGYTF.

CDR3 bases: TGCAGCGTTGACGTGGGGACAGGCACAGATACGCAGTATTTT. This encodes CSVDVGTGTDTQYF. The chain uses TRBV29-1 and TRBJ2-3, with 7 nucleotides matching TRBD1. The germline V gene encodes CDR1 SQVTM and CDR2 ANQGSEA. V shed 3 bases and J 1 base; nucleotides not matched to a gene: 4. The CDR3 covers 14 residues.

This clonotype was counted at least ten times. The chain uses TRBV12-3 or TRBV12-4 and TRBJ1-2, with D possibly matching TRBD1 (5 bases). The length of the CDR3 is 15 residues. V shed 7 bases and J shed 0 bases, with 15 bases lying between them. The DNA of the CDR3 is TGTGCCAGCACCCCACACGCGGGGCCTAACTATGGCTACACCTTC. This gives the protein CASTPHAGPNYGYTF.

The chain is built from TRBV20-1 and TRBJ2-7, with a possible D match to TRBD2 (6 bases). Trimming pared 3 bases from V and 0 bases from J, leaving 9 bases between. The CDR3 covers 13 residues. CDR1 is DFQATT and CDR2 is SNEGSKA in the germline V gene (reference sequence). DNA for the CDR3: TGCAGTGCTAGCGCGGGGTTCTCCTACGAGCAGTACTTC. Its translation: CSASAGFSYEQYF.

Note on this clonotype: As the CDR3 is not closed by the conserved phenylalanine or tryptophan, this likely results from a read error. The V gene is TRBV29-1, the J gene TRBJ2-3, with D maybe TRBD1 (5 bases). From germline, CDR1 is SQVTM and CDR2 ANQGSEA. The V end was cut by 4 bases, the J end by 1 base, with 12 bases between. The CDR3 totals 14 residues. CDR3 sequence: CSVGGRLRTDTQYS. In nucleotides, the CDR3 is TGCAGCGTTGGGGGCCGCTTACGCACAGATACGCAGTATTCT.

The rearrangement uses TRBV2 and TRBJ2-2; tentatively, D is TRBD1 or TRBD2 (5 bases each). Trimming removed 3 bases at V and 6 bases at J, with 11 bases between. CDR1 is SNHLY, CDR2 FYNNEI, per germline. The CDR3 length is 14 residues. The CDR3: CASSDPRGAGELFF. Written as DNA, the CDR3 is TGTGCCAGCAGTGATCCCCGGGGCGCCGGGGAGCTGTTTTTT.